What follows are 7 T cell receptor beta chains derived from one specimen sequenced in a study of monozygotic twins with inflammatory bowel disease (dated by TCRdb to about 2019). The library was prepared using 5' RACE. Sequencing was carried out with an Illumina HiSeq 2500. TCRdb reprocessed the reads and assigns one entry to each CDR3 protein sequence, leaving out DNA. The table of this sample itemizes 300,000 to 400,000 distinct CDR3 sequences. The ten largest clones capture 2% to 2.5% of the sample. Specimen: blood. The origin of the receptors is a human donor with ulcerative colitis or Crohn's disease, or a healthy co-twin of an affected twin (not recorded which).

The chain uses TRBV27 and TRBJ1-2; lacking DNA, the TRBD1 call made by TCRdb goes unchecked. The V gene's germline CDR1 is MNHEY and CDR2 SMNVEV (reference sequence). The CDR3 sequence is 12 residues long. The CDR3 loop is CASGQPNYGYTF.

The CDR3 protein is CASSSGAGSEQFF. The V call is TRBV4-1, the J call TRBJ2-1; TCRdb reports TRBD1, a call that lacks DNA to check it against. Germline-derived CDR1 and CDR2 are MGHRA and YSYEKL. The CDR3 consists of 13 residues.

The chain combines TRBV20-1 with TRBJ2-7; TCRdb selects TRBD1, and the lack of DNA leaves this call unchecked. CDR1 and CDR2 (germline): DFQATT, SNEGSKA (reference sequence). The CDR3 is 18 amino acids. The CDR3 protein is CSARVGEQEFLGAYEQYF.

The chain is built from TRBV29-1 and TRBJ1-2; the D call of TRBD1 rests on TCRdb alone, since no DNA is present to check it. Germline assignment: CDR1 SQVTM and CDR2 ANQGSEA. This CDR3 spans 13 amino acids. The CDR3: CSAGQGEGYGYTF.

This chain joins TRBV7-6 and TRBJ1-1. This CDR3 has 13 residues. Germline CDR1 reads SGHVS; CDR2 reads FNYEAQ. CDR3 sequence reads: CASSFQMNTEAFF.

The chain couples TRBV5-1 to TRBJ2-1; TCRdb's D call of TRBD2 is untestable without DNA. Germline assignment: CDR1 SGHRS and CDR2 YFSETQ. This CDR3 spans 15 amino acids. CDR3 sequence reads: CASSFAGDHSNEQFF. The variable domain in full, with the rest retrieved from reference TRBV5-1 and TRBJ2-1, is KAGVTQTPRYLIKTRGQQVTLSCSPISGHRSVSWYQQTPGQGLQFLFEYFSETQRNKGNFPGRFSGRQFSNSRSEMNVSTLELGDSALYLCASSFAGDHSNEQFFGPGTRLTVL.

The rearrangement links TRBV29-1 to TRBJ1-1; the TRBD1 assignment by TCRdb is unverifiable without DNA. Germline values: CDR1 SQVTM, CDR2 ANQGSEA. The CDR3 has 11 residues. The CDR3 region is CSSRDTAEAFF.